This TCR beta chain emerged from a study of blood T cell repertoires in COVID-19. In the study overall: The United States, Italy and Spain supplied acute and convalescent COVID-19 samples. From T cells, B-cell-depleted T cells, or PBMCs came the material, which was cDNA or gDNA.

Under the authors' procedure: The authors estimated nucleated cell counts from reference gene primer amplification. Libraries were prepared by immunoSEQ multiplex PCR; TCRdb keeps only in-frame clonotypes and omits some of them. V, J and clone size were drawn from that table, and D and trimming were deduced from the DNA. The top ten hold roughly 8.1% of the sample, which has 55,000 to 65,000 clones, 75% to 95% seen once. The V and J ends lost 1 base and 6 bases respectively, with 9 bases between them. The CDR3 loop spans 13 amino acids. The V gene's germline CDR1 is WNHNN and CDR2 SYGVQD (reference sequence).

The source is a human donor in a cohort sampled during active COVID-19. Input material: peripheral blood. This chain links TRBV10-1 with TRBJ1-2; D perhaps matches TRBD1 (5 bases). CDR3 amino acids: CASSELQGHGYTF. The CDR3 DNA follows: TGCGCCAGCAGTGAGTTGCAGGGCCATGGCTACACCTTC.